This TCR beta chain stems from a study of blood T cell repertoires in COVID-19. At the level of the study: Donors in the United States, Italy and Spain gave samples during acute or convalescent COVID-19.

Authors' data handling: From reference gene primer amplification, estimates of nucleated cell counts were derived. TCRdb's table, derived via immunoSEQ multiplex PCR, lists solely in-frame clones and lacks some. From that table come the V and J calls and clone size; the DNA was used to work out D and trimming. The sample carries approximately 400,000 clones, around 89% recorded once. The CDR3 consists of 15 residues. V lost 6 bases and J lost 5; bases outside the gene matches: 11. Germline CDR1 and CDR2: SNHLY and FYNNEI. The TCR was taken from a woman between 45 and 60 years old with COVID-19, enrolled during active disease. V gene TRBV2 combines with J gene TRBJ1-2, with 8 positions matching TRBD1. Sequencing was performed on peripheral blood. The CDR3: CASRLTGGSSYGYTF. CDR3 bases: TGTGCCAGCAGGCTCACAGGGGGATCTAGTTATGGCTACACCTTC.